This is a list of T cell receptor beta chains from one sample in a study of blood T cell repertoires in COVID-19. Generated by immunoSEQ multiplex PCR, the TCRdb table keeps only in-frame clones and is missing some. The table shows a few hundred thousand clones, with 75% to 90% occurring only once. Sequences were obtained from PBMCs or T cells enriched from blood (not recorded which). The source of these receptors is a man aged 35-49 years who had recovered from COVID-19. The CDR3 runs from the conserved cysteine through the conserved F or W. D genes are given only for firm matches. A clone size is listed for some rows: how often the clone was seen (once, few, many), or a class if it is expanded.

>TRBV9|.|.|17|TRBJ2-1
TGTGCCAGCAGCCTACGAGGGGGGGCGGCCTCCTACAATGAGCAGTTCTTC
CASSLRGGAASYNEQFF
>TRBV7-8|TRBD1|few|16|TRBJ2-7
TGTGCCAGCAGCAAACCCTCCGGACAGGGGCACTACGAGCAGTACTTC
CASSKPSGQGHYEQYF
>TRBV11-3|TRBD1|.|15|TRBJ1-5
TGTGCCAGCAGTCGAAGGGACAGCAGATATCAGCCCCAGCATTTT
CASSRRDSRYQPQHF
>TRBV5-5|.|.|15|TRBJ1-5
TGTGCCAGCAGCTTGATAGGGGATAGCAATCAGCCCCAGCATTTT
CASSLIGDSNQPQHF
>TRBV4-1|.|.|12|TRBJ2-3
TGCGCCAGCAGCCAAGATCTCGATACGCAGTATTTT
CASSQDLDTQYF
>TRBV5-1|.|.|15|TRBJ2-7
TGCGCCAGCAGCTTGTGGAACAGAGTTTCCTACGAGCAGTACTTC
CASSLWNRVSYEQYF
>TRBV3-1/TRBV3-2|.|.|13|TRBJ1-6
TGTGCCAGCAGCCAAGTGATGGGCAAGGCCCTCCACTTT
CASSQVMGKALHF
>TRBV14|TRBD1|.|15|TRBJ1-2
TGTGCCAGCAGCCAAGCCTCCCAGGGGGCCTATGGCTACACCTTC
CASSQASQGAYGYTF
>TRBV5-1|TRBD1|.|15|TRBJ1-1
TGCGCCAGCAGCACCCGGACAGGGAAGAACACTGAAGCTTTCTTT
CASSTRTGKNTEAFF
>TRBV15|.|.|12|TRBJ1-5
TGTGCCACCAGTCTTAGCAATCAGCCCCAGCATTTT
CATSLSNQPQHF
>TRBV7-9|.|.|15|TRBJ2-7
TGTGCCAGCAGCTTGGCCACAGGGCCCACCTACGAGCAGTACTTC
CASSLATGPTYEQYF
>TRBV19|.|.|14|TRBJ1-1
TGTGCCAGTAGTATGGCAGGGCTGAACACTGAAGCTTTCTTT
CASSMAGLNTEAFF
>TRBV18|TRBD1|.|15|TRBJ1-5
TGTGCCAGCTCACCAAGACAGGGAATCAATCAGCCCCAGCATTTT
CASSPRQGINQPQHF
>TRBV7-9|TRBD1|.|13|TRBJ1-2
TGTGCCAGCAGCCGTGACAGGGCCTATGGCTACACCTTC
CASSRDRAYGYTF
>TRBV28|.|.|12|TRBJ1-1
TGTGCCAGCACGGACGGGGTGACTGAAGCTTTCTTT
CASTDGVTEAFF
>TRBV5-1|.|.|14|TRBJ1-6
TGCGCCAGCAGCTTAGAAGCCGTGCGATCACCCCTCCACTTT
CASSLEAVRSPLHF
>TRBV9|TRBD2|.|17|TRBJ2-1
TGTGCCAGCAGCGCCGCGCTGGGACTAGCGGGAGCTTGGGAGCAGTTCTTC
CASSAALGLAGAWEQFF
>TRBV5-5|.|.|16|TRBJ2-5
TGTGCCAGCAGCTTGGCACTGGCAAGGGGGCAAGAGACCCAGTACTTC
CASSLALARGQETQYF
>TRBV7-6|TRBD1|.|16|TRBJ2-2
TGTGCCAGCAGTAGGACAGGGGGCCTGAACACCGGGGAGCTGTTTTTT
CASSRTGGLNTGELFF
>TRBV7-3|.|.|14|TRBJ2-7
TGTGCCAGCTCAGAGGGATCTACGAGCAGTGAGCAGTACTTC
CASSEGSTSSEQYF
>TRBV27|.|.|14|TRBJ1-1
TGTGCCAGCAGTTTAGGAGGACGGAACACTGAAGCTTTCTTT
CASSLGGRNTEAFF
>TRBV15|TRBD2|once|19|TRBJ2-5
TGTGCCACCAGCACGACCGAGGGGACGACTAGCGGAGCCCAAGAGACCCAGTACTTC
CATSTTEGTTSGAQETQYF
>TRBV5-4|TRBD2|.|16|TRBJ2-7
TGTGCCAGCAGCTTCCGACTAGCGGAGACCCCCTACGAGCAGTACTTC
CASSFRLAETPYEQYF
>TRBV4-1|.|.|16|TRBJ1-2
TGCGCCAGCAGCCAACGGGAGGCAGGGCAATTCTATGGCTACACCTTC
CASSQREAGQFYGYTF
>TRBV4-1|.|.|11|TRBJ1-1
TGCGCCAGCAGCCAAGGGCGGTGGGCTTTCTTT
CASSQGRWAFF
>TRBV9|.|.|13|TRBJ2-2
TGTGCCAGCAGCGTACTTAGCCCCGGGGAGCTGTTTTTT
CASSVLSPGELFF
>TRBV19|TRBD1|.|16|TRBJ1-1
TGTGCCTCCGGGAGGGGGACAGGGAACATGAACACTGAAGCTTTCTTT
CASGRGTGNMNTEAFF
>TRBV27|TRBD1|.|18|TRBJ1-6
TGTGCCAGCAGTTTCTCCTTCCGGGACAGGGAGCATAATTCACCCCTCCACTTT
CASSFSFRDREHNSPLHF
>TRBV27|.|.|14|TRBJ1-2
TGTGCCAGCAGATCCAATACAGGGAACTATGGCTACACCTTC
CASRSNTGNYGYTF
>TRBV19|.|.|15|TRBJ1-5
TGTGCCAGTACCCCTCTCGCAGGAGGAGGTCAGCCCCAGCATTTT
CASTPLAGGGQPQHF
>TRBV5-6|TRBD1|.|15|TRBJ2-7
TGTGCCAGCAGCTCCCCCGGGACAGATTCCTACGAGCAGTACTTC
CASSSPGTDSYEQYF
>TRBV19|TRBD2|few|14|TRBJ2-1
TGTGCCAGTAGTATACAAGCGGGAGGGCCGGCCCCGTTCTTC
CASSIQAGGPAPFF
>TRBV2|.|many|11|TRBJ1-2
TGTGCCAGCAGCCAGGAAGCTGGCTACACCTTC
CASSQEAGYTF
>TRBV5-1|.|.|13|TRBJ2-5
TGCGCCAGCGGTAGCGGAGCCCAAGAGACCCAGTACTTC
CASGSGAQETQYF
>TRBV7-2|TRBD1|.|16|TRBJ2-3
TGTGCCAGCAGCTTAGCATTCGGGACAGGCACAGATACGCAGTATTTT
CASSLAFGTGTDTQYF
>TRBV11-2|TRBD2|once|15|TRBJ2-3
TGTGCCAGCAGCTTTTACGGGGGGGGCCCGGATACGCAGTATTTT
CASSFYGGGPDTQYF
>TRBV20-1|.|.|14|TRBJ1-6
TGCAGTGCTAGTGAGGGGCCAGGGAATTCACCCCTCCACTTT
CSASEGPGNSPLHF
>TRBV5-1|.|once|13|TRBJ2-5
TGCGCCAGCAGCGGACTCTCTGGGGAGACCCAGTACTTC
CASSGLSGETQYF
>TRBV9|.|.|16|TRBJ2-2
TGTGCCAGTCGCGGCCTAGGGACTGTGGGGACCGGGGAGCTGTTTTTT
CASRGLGTVGTGELFF
>TRBV25-1|.|.|13|TRBJ1-3
TGTGCCAGCAGTGATTTCCTCGGAAACACCATATATTTT
CASSDFLGNTIYF
>TRBV24-1|.|.|13|TRBJ1-1
TGTGCCACCAGGAAAGAGCTAAACACTGAAGCTTTCTTT
CATRKELNTEAFF
>TRBV6-5|.|.|14|TRBJ2-7
TGTGCCAGCAGTTACGACGGAGGCTACTACGAGCAGTACTTC
CASSYDGGYYEQYF
>TRBV10-1|TRBD2|once|15|TRBJ2-1
TGCGCCAGCAGCTTGAAGACTAGCGGGAAGAATGAGCAGTTCTTC
CASSLKTSGKNEQFF
>TRBV3-1/TRBV3-2|TRBD1|.|16|TRBJ1-1
TGTGCCAGCAGCTTAAGGGGAGGGACAGGGGGCACTGAAGCTTTCTTT
CASSLRGGTGGTEAFF
>TRBV6-5|TRBD1|.|13|TRBJ2-5
TGTGCCAGCAGACGGACAGGGCGGGAGACCCAGTACTTC
CASRRTGRETQYF
>TRBV2|TRBD1|.|14|TRBJ2-7
TGTGCCAGCAGTGGAGGACAGGGGGCGCACGAGCAGTACTTC
CASSGGQGAHEQYF
>TRBV6-5|TRBD1|.|14|TRBJ1-2
TGTGCCAGCAGTAAGTGGGACAGCCCCTATGGCTACACCTTC
CASSKWDSPYGYTF
>TRBV9|.|few|13|TRBJ1-2
TGTGCCAGCAGCCCGGGGGGGCGGTCTGGCTACACCTTC
CASSPGGRSGYTF
>TRBV9|.|few|15|TRBJ2-4
TGTGCCAGCAGCCCCCAAGGAGGGAGTGTGAACATTCAGTACTTC
CASSPQGGSVNIQYF
>TRBV5-1|.|.|14|TRBJ2-7
TGCGCCAGCAGCTTGTACAGTGTTCCCTACGAGCAGTACTTC
CASSLYSVPYEQYF
>TRBV19|TRBD1|.|14|TRBJ1-6
TGTGCCAGTAGTCCGCGGACAGGGCTTGTACCCCTCCACTTT
CASSPRTGLVPLHF
>TRBV11-2|TRBD1|.|15|TRBJ2-7
TGTGCCAGCAGCTTAGAACAGGGGGCCTACTACGAGCAGTACTTC
CASSLEQGAYYEQYF
>TRBV5-5|TRBD1|.|14|TRBJ2-1
TGTGCCAGCAGCTTGTACAGGGGACAGGATGAGCAGTTCTTC
CASSLYRGQDEQFF